This TCR beta chain is from a study of T cell responses to AZD1222 COVID-19 vaccine. The V gene's germline CDR1 is SGHRS and CDR2 YFSETQ. V was cut by 4 bases and J by 0 bases, with 10 bases left in between. The CDR3 covers 14 residues. Generated by immunoSEQ multiplex PCR, the TCRdb table keeps only in-frame clones and is missing some. Counted here are roughly 100,000 clones, around 86% occurring once; the ten biggest clones make up approximately 3%. Study-wide results and caveats: None of the repertoires were sampled until the peak T cell response had passed. Unmutated regions of variants are reportedly targeted by nearly half of spike-specific TCRs. The donors showed a predominance of white British ancestry and of females, with possible underestimation of clonal diversity. Baseline seropositives among AZD1222 recipients totaled only 5 to 7.

This clone was seen more than once but under ten times. Its antigen is still unknown. The rearrangement joins TRBV5-1 to TRBJ1-1; D ambiguous. The sample here was peripheral blood, taken 28 days after the second dose of the MenACWY control vaccine. This clonotype was obtained from an adult who received the MenACWY meningococcal vaccine as a control. The CDR3 DNA follows: TGCGCCAGCAGCCTGGCTGGGATGAACACTGAAGCTTTCTTT. It encodes CASSLAGMNTEAFF.